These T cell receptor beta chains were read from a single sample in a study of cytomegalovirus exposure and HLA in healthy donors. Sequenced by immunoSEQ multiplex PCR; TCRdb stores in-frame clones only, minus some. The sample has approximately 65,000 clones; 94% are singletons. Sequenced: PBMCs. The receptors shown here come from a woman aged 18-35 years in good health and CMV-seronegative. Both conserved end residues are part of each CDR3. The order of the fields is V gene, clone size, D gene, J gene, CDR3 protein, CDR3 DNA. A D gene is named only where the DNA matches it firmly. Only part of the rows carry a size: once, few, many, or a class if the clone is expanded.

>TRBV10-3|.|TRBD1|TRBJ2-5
CAIKGQGLQETQYF
TGTGCCATCAAAGGACAGGGGCTCCAAGAGACCCAGTACTTC
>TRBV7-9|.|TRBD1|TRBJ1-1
CASSSTGDSEAFF
TGTGCCAGCAGCTCGACAGGGGATTCTGAAGCTTTCTTT
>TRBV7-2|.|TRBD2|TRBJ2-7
CASSPSGEDYEQYF
TGTGCCAGCAGCCCTAGCGGGGAAGACTACGAGCAGTACTTC
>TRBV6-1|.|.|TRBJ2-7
CAILTASRTYEQYF
TGTGCCATCCTAACAGCCAGCCGCACCTACGAGCAGTACTTC
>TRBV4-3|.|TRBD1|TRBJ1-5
CASSQVWGQGHQPQHF
TGCGCCAGCAGCCAAGTTTGGGGACAGGGCCATCAGCCCCAGCATTTT
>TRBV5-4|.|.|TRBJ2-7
CATQQGGTAEQYF
TGTGCCACTCAACAGGGTGGAACGGCCGAGCAGTACTTC
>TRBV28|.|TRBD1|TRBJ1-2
CASRHPGTGNGYTF
TGTGCCAGCAGGCACCCCGGGACAGGGAATGGCTACACCTTC
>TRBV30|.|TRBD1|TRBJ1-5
CAWGQGMSNQPQHF
TGTGCCTGGGGACAGGGGATGAGCAATCAGCCCCAGCATTTT
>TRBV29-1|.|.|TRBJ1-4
CSVVQEKLFF
TGCAGCGTGGTCCAGGAAAAACTGTTTTTT
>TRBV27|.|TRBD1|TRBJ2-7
CASSSPLGGESYEQYF
TGTGCCAGCAGTTCGCCGTTAGGGGGCGAATCCTACGAGCAGTACTTC
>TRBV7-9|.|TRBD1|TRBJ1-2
CASRSGQGLFF
TGTGCCAGCAGGTCCGGACAGGGCCTATTCTTC
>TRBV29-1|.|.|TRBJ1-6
CSVSYSSSYNSPLHF
TGCAGCGTTTCATACAGTAGCTCCTATAATTCACCCCTCCACTTT
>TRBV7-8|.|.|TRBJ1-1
CASSLEPREKWAFF
TGTGCCAGCAGCTTAGAGCCGAGGGAAAAGTGGGCTTTCTTT
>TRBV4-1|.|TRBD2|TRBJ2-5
CASSQRGLAGETQYF
TGCGCCAGCAGCCAAAGAGGACTAGCGGGAGAGACCCAGTACTTC
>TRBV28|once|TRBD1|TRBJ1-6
CASSHGWTGQSSYNSPLHF
TGTGCCAGCAGTCATGGATGGACAGGCCAAAGCTCCTATAATTCACCCCTCCACTTT
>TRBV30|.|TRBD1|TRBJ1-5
CAWGTGLGNQPQHF
TGTGCCTGGGGGACAGGGCTGGGGAATCAGCCCCAGCATTTT
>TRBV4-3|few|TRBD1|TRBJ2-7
CASSPRQGAYEQYF
TGCGCCAGCAGCCCCCGACAGGGAGCCTACGAGCAGTACTTC
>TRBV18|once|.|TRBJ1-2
CASSREQDGNYGYTF
TGTGCCAGCTCACGCGAGCAGGATGGGAACTATGGCTACACCTTC
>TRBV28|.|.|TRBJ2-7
CASSSTTTGRGYEQYF
TGTGCCAGCAGTTCCACTACCACGGGAAGAGGGTACGAGCAGTACTTC
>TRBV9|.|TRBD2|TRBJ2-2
CASRGLAGDAGELFF
TGTGCCAGCAGGGGACTAGCGGGAGATGCCGGGGAGCTGTTTTTT
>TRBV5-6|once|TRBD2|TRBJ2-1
CASSFDSGNYNEQFF
TGTGCCAGCAGCTTTGATAGCGGGAATTACAATGAGCAGTTCTTC
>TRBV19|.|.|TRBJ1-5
CASTQLDGRGPQHF
TGTGCCAGTACTCAATTGGACGGCCGGGGGCCCCAGCATTTT
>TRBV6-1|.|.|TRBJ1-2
CASTLRSGADYGYTF
TGTGCCAGCACCCTAAGGTCTGGAGCGGACTATGGCTACACCTTC
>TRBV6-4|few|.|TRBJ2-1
CASSDSGGDPYNEQFF
TGTGCCAGCAGTGACTCTGGCGGGGACCCCTACAATGAGCAGTTCTTC
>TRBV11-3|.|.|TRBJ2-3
CASSLGSGVSTDTQYF
TGTGCCAGCAGCTTGGGTTCAGGGGTCAGCACAGATACGCAGTATTTT
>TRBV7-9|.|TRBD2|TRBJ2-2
CASSLLAGGTGELFF
TGTGCCAGCAGCTTACTAGCGGGAGGTACCGGGGAGCTGTTTTTT
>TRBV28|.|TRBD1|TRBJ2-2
CASSPGVWQGAGTGELFF
TGTGCCAGCAGCCCCGGCGTTTGGCAGGGGGCGGGAACCGGGGAGCTGTTTTTT
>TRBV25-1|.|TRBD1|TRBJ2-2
CASSELEAGGSGELFF
TGTGCCAGCAGTGAACTGGAGGCAGGGGGCTCCGGGGAGCTGTTTTTT
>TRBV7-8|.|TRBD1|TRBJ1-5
CASSYDRDSNQPQHF
TGTGCCAGCAGTTACGACAGGGATAGCAATCAGCCCCAGCATTTT
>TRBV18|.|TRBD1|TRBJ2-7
CASSRQGAYEQYF
TGTGCCAGCTCACGACAGGGGGCCTACGAGCAGTACTTC
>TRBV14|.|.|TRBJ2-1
CASSQDLRDEQFF
TGTGCCAGCAGCCAAGATTTGCGCGATGAGCAGTTCTTC
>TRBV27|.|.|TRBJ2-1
CASRHRSSYNEQFF
TGTGCCAGCAGGCACAGGAGCTCCTACAATGAGCAGTTCTTC
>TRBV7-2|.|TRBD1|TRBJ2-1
CASSPVGQSSYNEQFF
TGTGCCAGCAGCCCCGTGGGACAGAGCTCCTACAATGAGCAGTTCTTC
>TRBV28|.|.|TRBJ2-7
CASSLWPREEGSYEQYF
TGTGCCAGCAGTTTATGGCCCAGGGAGGAAGGTTCCTACGAGCAGTACTTC
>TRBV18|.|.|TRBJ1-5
CASSPTGGKNQPQHF
TGTGCCAGCTCACCAACGGGGGGGAAGAATCAGCCCCAGCATTTT
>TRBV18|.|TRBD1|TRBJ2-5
CASSPTGTGGKETQYF
TGTGCCAGCTCACCAACCGGGACAGGGGGAAAAGAGACCCAGTACTTC
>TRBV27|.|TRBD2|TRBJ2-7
CASTSGSGEQYF
TGTGCCAGCACTAGCGGGAGTGGCGAGCAGTACTTC
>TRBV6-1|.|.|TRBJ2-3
CASDLTDTQYF
TGTGCCAGCGATCTAACAGATACGCAGTATTTT
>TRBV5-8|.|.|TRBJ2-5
CASSLGDRQETQYF
TGTGCCAGCAGCTTGGGTGACAGGCAAGAGACCCAGTACTTC
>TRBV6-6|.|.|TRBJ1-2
CASSYLGGTNYGYTF
TGTGCCAGCAGTTACCTCGGAGGGACCAACTATGGCTACACCTTC
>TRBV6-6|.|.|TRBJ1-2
CASIIHPEGYGYTF
TGTGCCAGCATAATCCACCCCGAGGGCTATGGCTACACCTTC
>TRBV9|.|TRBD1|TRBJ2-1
CASSVAGQDYNEQFF
TGTGCCAGCAGCGTAGCAGGACAGGATTACAATGAGCAGTTCTTC
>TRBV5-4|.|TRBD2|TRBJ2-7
CASSLAAGVSYEQYF
TGTGCCAGCAGCCTTGCGGCGGGAGTTTCCTACGAGCAGTACTTC
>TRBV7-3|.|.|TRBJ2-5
CASSAESGAGQETQYF
TGTGCCAGCAGCGCCGAATCAGGGGCCGGGCAAGAGACCCAGTACTTC
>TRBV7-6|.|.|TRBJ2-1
CASSLAGGNEQFF
TGTGCCAGCAGCTTAGCGGGGGGAAATGAGCAGTTCTTC
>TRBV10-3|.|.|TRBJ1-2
CAITKGGGYGYTF
TGTGCCATCACCAAGGGCGGAGGCTATGGCTACACCTTC
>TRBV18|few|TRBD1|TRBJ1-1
CASSPNRDRGLGTEAFF
TGTGCCAGCTCACCAAACCGGGACAGGGGCCTGGGCACTGAAGCTTTCTTT
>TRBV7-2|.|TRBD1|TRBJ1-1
CASAPGTEYTEAFF
TGTGCCAGCGCCCCAGGGACAGAATACACTGAAGCTTTCTTT
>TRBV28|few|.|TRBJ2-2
CASKERGGTGELFF
TGTGCCAGCAAGGAGAGGGGAGGCACCGGGGAGCTGTTTTTT
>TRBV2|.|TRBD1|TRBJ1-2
CASMDETGGIYGYTF
TGTGCCAGCATGGACGAGACAGGGGGCATCTATGGCTACACCTTC
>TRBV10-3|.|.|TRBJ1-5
CAISEGPNQPQHF
TGTGCCATCAGTGAGGGCCCCAATCAGCCCCAGCATTTT
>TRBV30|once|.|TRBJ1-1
CAWNFGYPGVGNTEAFF
TGTGCCTGGAATTTTGGTTATCCAGGGGTGGGGAACACTGAAGCTTTCTTT